The 17 T cell receptor beta chains given below trace back to one sample, sequenced in a study of T-cell reconstitution after alpha-beta-depleted transplantation in children (dated by TCRdb to about 2016). The treatment or condition tag for this specimen amounts to: allogeneic hematopoietic cell transplantation with graft depleted of TCRalphabeta T cells and CD19 B cells. Library preparation was by PCR. Sequenced on an Illumina HiSeq 2500. Molecular barcoding was employed in the preparation of TCR libraries, with unique molecular identifiers being used to normalize TCRbeta repertoire quantification. TCRdb itself trimmed the public reads at Q25 with fastp, ran MiXCR and retained productive beta chains. Records with the same CDR3 protein are collapsed into one entry carrying the most frequent genes and DNA. The sample table contains some 290,000 distinct CDR3 sequences; only one count was recorded for approximately 23% of them. Of the sample, 10% to 11% is held by the ten largest clones.

The sample was PBMCs, mostly from graft donor cells, taken 180 days after TCRalphabeta/CD19-depleted stem cell transplant. The receptor set was obtained from a male patient younger than 18 who had a stem cell transplant for acute lymphoblastic leukemia, so the T cells may come from the graft donor.

The rearrangement uses TRBV10-3 and TRBJ2-7; possible D gene TRBD1, 6 bases. V was pared by 10 bases and J by 3 bases, with 16 bases between. Germline CDR1 reads ENHRY; CDR2 reads SYGVKD. There are 13 residues in the CDR3. DNA for the CDR3: TGTGCCACCACGGGGACACCGGACTACGAGCAGTACTTC. The encoded protein is CATTGTPDYEQYF.

This clonotype has more than one count but fewer than ten. The rearrangement links TRBV12-3 or TRBV12-4 to TRBJ2-4, with a weak D call TRBD1 (5 bases). The CDR3 loop spans 14 amino acids. Trimming cost V 7 bases and J 3 bases, with 13 bases left between them. CDR3 sequence reads: CASKQELNKNIQYF. In DNA, the CDR3 is TGTGCCAGCAAACAGGAGTTAAACAAAAACATTCAGTACTTC.

This clonotype was found once. A junction end diverges from the germline sequence, so it may reflect a read error. V gene TRBV29-1 combines with J gene TRBJ2-5, with D unclear. The CDR3 runs to 11 residues. CDR1 and CDR2 from the germline V gene are SQVTM and ANQGSEA. The CDR3 is CSFDPDETQYF. In DNA, the CDR3 is TGCAGCTTTGATCCCGATGAGACCCAGTACTTC.

V is TRBV9 and J is TRBJ2-7; 10 nucleotides line up with TRBD2. V gave up 0 bases and J gave up 2 bases; unmatched junction bases: 8. The CDR3 is made up of 17 amino acids. Germline V lookup: CDR1 SGDLS, CDR2 YYNGEE. The CDR3 coding sequence is TGTGCCAGCAGCGTAGGATCAGCGGGAGGGCCCCCCTACGAGCAGTACTTC. This encodes CASSVGSAGGPPYEQYF. The full variable domain, in which reference TRBV9 and TRBJ2-7 provide the parts outside the CDR3, is DSGVTQTPKHLITATGQRVTLRCSPRSGDLSVYWYQQSLDQGLQFLIQYYNGEERAKGNILERFSAQQFPDLHSELNLSSLELGDSALYFCASSVGSAGGPPYEQYFGPGTRLTVT.

The chain has TRBV7-9 and TRBJ2-7; D might be TRBD2 (6 bases). From germline, CDR1 is SEHNR and CDR2 FQNEAQ (reference sequence). Trimming stripped 5 bases from V and 4 bases from J, with 12 bases between. CDR3 length: 13 amino acids. In DNA, the CDR3 is TGTGCCAGCAGCCCGCGGGACTTTTACGAGCAGTACTTC. Translation: CASSPRDFYEQYF.

A few counts support this clonotype. The chain carries TRBV7-9 and TRBJ1-1; D remains unclear. Germline V gene data show CDR1 as SEHNR and CDR2 as FQNEAQ (reference sequence). CDR3 length: 16 residues. V gave up 5 bases and J gave up 0 bases, with 16 bases separating them. The CDR3 sequence is CASSLVRYSLNTEAFF. CDR3 DNA: TGTGCCAGCAGCCTCGTTAGATACAGCCTGAACACTGAAGCTTTCTTT. The whole variable domain, filled in from reference TRBV7-9 and TRBJ1-1, reads DTGVSQNPRHKITKRGQNVTFRCDPISEHNRLYWYRQTLGQGPEFLTYFQNEAQLEKSRLLSDRFSAERPKGSFSTLEIQRTEQGDSAMYLCASSLVRYSLNTEAFFGQGTRLTVV.

This clonotype was observed a single time. The J gene is TRBJ2-1, the V gene TRBV27; 7 bases agree with TRBD2. The trim removed 6 bases at V and 6 bases at J, leaving 11 bases unmatched. This CDR3 is 15 amino acids long. Germline V gives CDR1 MNHEY, CDR2 SMNVEV (reference sequence). The CDR3 DNA follows: TGTGCCAGCAGCCAGAGGGGAGGGCGGGGCAATGAGCAGTTCTTC. Amino acid sequence: CASSQRGGRGNEQFF.

This clonotype was observed many times. This chain joins TRBV12-3 or TRBV12-4 and TRBJ1-2; D unresolved. This CDR3 contains 13 residues. The germline V and J ends were trimmed by 2 bases and 3 bases, with 7 bases remaining between them. The CDR3 DNA reads TGTGCCAGCAGTTTAAGAGGCGACTATGGCTACACCTTC. Its translation is CASSLRGDYGYTF.

CDR3 nucleotides: TGTGCCAGCAGCTTACGGGGCGGCCTTACAGATACGCAGTATTTT. Encoded protein: CASSLRGGLTDTQYF. The chain employs TRBV7-9 and TRBJ2-3; D may be TRBD1 or TRBD2 (5 bases each). This CDR3 has 15 amino acids. Per germline, CDR1 SEHNR and CDR2 FQNEAQ (reference sequence). V was cut by 2 bases and J by 3 bases, with 12 bases left in between.

In this sample, this clonotype turned up a few times. The V gene is TRBV12-3 or TRBV12-4, the J gene TRBJ2-1; 12 nucleotides line up with TRBD1. V dropped 6 bases and J dropped 7; count of bases not matched to a gene: 7. CDR3 size: 15 residues. The CDR3 region is CASSRDRGRRNEQFF. The CDR3 bases are TGTGCCAGCAGCCGGGACAGGGGGCGCAGGAATGAGCAGTTCTTC.

The table lists this clonotype with a few counts. The chain is built from TRBV5-1 and TRBJ2-7, with D perhaps given as TRBD1 or TRBD2 (7 bases each). CDR1 is SGHRS and CDR2 is YFSETQ in the germline V gene. CDR3 size: 15 residues. The V end lost 0 bases, the J end lost 4 bases, and 14 bases lay between the germline ends. Here the CDR3 reads CASSLARGGRYEQYF. CDR3 DNA: TGCGCCAGCAGCTTGGCCAGGGGGGGGAGGTACGAGCAGTACTTC.

The rearrangement uses TRBV20-1 and TRBJ2-3; no firm D call. With 5 bases removed from V and 0 bases from J, the gap between germline ends came to 15 bases. Germline-derived CDR1 and CDR2 are DFQATT and SNEGSKA (reference sequence). This CDR3 has 15 residues. The CDR3 bases are TGCAGTGCTCTCAGGTTAGCACTTAGCACAGATACGCAGTATTTT. Its protein product is CSALRLALSTDTQYF.

This clonotype came up a few times. V is TRBV20-1 and J is TRBJ2-3, with D perhaps TRBD2 (6 bases). The CDR3 extends over 19 amino acids. From germline, CDR1 is DFQATT and CDR2 SNEGSKA (reference sequence). Trimming cost V 0 bases and J 2 bases, with 24 bases left between them. In DNA form, the CDR3 reads TGCAGTGCTAGAGATCGGAGGGACTCCACAGATACCTTCACAGATACGCAGTATTTT. Residues: CSARDRRDSTDTFTDTQYF.

This clonotype was recorded only once. The chain links TRBV20-1 to TRBJ1-5, with D perhaps matching TRBD1 (5 bases). In germline, CDR1 is DFQATT, CDR2 SNEGSKA (reference sequence). The CDR3 runs to 14 residues. Trimming pared 6 bases from V and 4 bases from J, leaving 16 bases between. In nucleotides, the CDR3 is TGCAGTGCATTTCTCAGGAGGGGTAATCAGCCCCAGCATTTT. It codes for CSAFLRRGNQPQHF.

The chain is built from TRBV7-6 and TRBJ2-3, with 9 bases lining up with TRBD2. The germline V gene has CDR1 SGHVS and CDR2 FNYEAQ. Trimming took 2 bases from V and 2 from J; bases not matched to a gene: 5. The CDR3 has 16 residues. The CDR3 here is CASSLLAGRDTDTQYF. The CDR3 coding sequence is TGTGCCAGCAGCTTACTAGCGGGGAGAGACACAGATACGCAGTATTTT.

This clonotype occurred a few times. The rearrangement joins TRBV19 to TRBJ2-3; D might be TRBD1 (5 bases). Trimming removed 5 bases from V and 4 bases from J, with 16 bases in between. CDR1 is LNHDA and CDR2 is SQIVND in the germline V gene (reference sequence). The CDR3 is made up of 15 amino acids. CDR3 region: CASSPPAGMADTQYF. The CDR3 nucleotides read TGTGCCAGTAGTCCCCCCGCAGGGATGGCAGATACGCAGTATTTT.

V and J are TRBV3-1 and TRBJ2-7, with a tentative D call TRBD2 (5 bases). Trimming stripped 0 bases from V and 0 bases from J, with 6 bases between. The CDR3 totals 14 residues. Germline CDR1 reads LGHDT; CDR2 reads YNNKEL (reference sequence). CDR3 loop: CASSQEADSYEQYF. The CDR3 DNA is TGTGCCAGCAGCCAAGAAGCGGACTCCTACGAGCAGTACTTC.